One and the same sample provided the 24 T cell receptor beta chains below, sequenced in a study of blood T cell repertoires in COVID-19. The method was immunoSEQ multiplex PCR; TCRdb's version includes in-frame clones alone and lacks a portion of them. The table lists some 170,000 clones, 85% to 95% of them singletons. Material: peripheral blood. The receptors originated from a woman aged 55-69 years with COVID-19, enrolled during active disease.

V usage is TRBV14 and J usage is TRBJ1-6; D is uncertain. Trimming pared 4 bases from V and 5 bases from J, leaving 9 bases between. The germline gives CDR1 SGHDN, CDR2 FVKESK. The CDR3 length is 14 residues. The CDR3: CASSLGRDNSPLHF. The CDR3 DNA follows: TGTGCCAGCAGCCTTGGGAGGGATAATTCACCCCTCCACTTT.

The chain combines TRBV25-1 with TRBJ1-6; TRBD1 matches at 10 bases. Germline CDR1 reads MGHDK; CDR2 reads SYGVNS. Trimming took 1 base from V and 9 from J; bases not matched to a gene: 6. The CDR3 consists of 16 residues. The CDR3, as DNA: TGTGCCAGCAGTGAATTCGGCGGACAGGGGGTTTCACCCCTCCACTTT. It is translated as CASSEFGGQGVSPLHF. The full variable domain, completed using reference TRBV25-1 and TRBJ1-6, is EADIYQTPRYLVIGTGKKITLECSQTMGHDKMYWYQQDPGMELHLIHYSYGVNSTEKGDLSSESTVSRIRTEHFPLTLESARPSHTSQYLCASSEFGGQGVSPLHFGNGTRLTVT.

V is TRBV13 and J is TRBJ1-1; possibly TRBD1 for D (5 bases). The V gene lost 3 bases and the J gene lost 1 base, with 9 bases spanning the gap. Germline V gene sequence: CDR1 PRHDT, CDR2 FYEKMQ (reference sequence). CDR3 size: 14 residues. CDR3 amino acids: CASSFPGGNTEAFF. Written as DNA, the CDR3 is TGTGCCAGCAGCTTTCCGGGGGGGAACACTGAAGCTTTCTTT.

The chain joins TRBV5-1 to TRBJ2-1; TRBD2 might be the D (5 bases). The CDR3 extends over 16 amino acids. The V gene's germline CDR1 is SGHRS and CDR2 YFSETQ. The V end lost 2 bases, the J end lost 0 bases, and 12 bases lay between the germline ends. The CDR3, as DNA: TGCGCCAGCAGCTTTATGTCAGGACTCTCCTACAATGAGCAGTTCTTC. Residues: CASSFMSGLSYNEQFF.

The V call is TRBV7-8, the J call TRBJ1-2; possibly TRBD1 for D (6 bases). The CDR3 is 13 residues long. Germline CDR1 SGHVS, CDR2 FQNEAQ. Trimming cost V 2 bases and J 4 bases, with 8 bases left between them. The CDR3 DNA reads as TGTGCCAGCAGCTTACGGGGGGCCTATGGCTACACCTTC. Protein sequence: CASSLRGAYGYTF.

The rearrangement uses TRBV5-1 and TRBJ1-1; D may be TRBD1 (5 bases). The germline V and J ends were trimmed by 3 bases and 2 bases, with 11 bases remaining between them. Germline-derived CDR1 and CDR2 are SGHRS and YFSETQ. This CDR3 is 14 amino acids long. CDR3 in amino acids: CASSWQGFNTEAFF. CDR3 nucleotide sequence: TGCGCCAGCAGCTGGCAGGGTTTTAACACTGAAGCTTTCTTT.

The chain couples TRBV6-2 or TRBV6-3 to TRBJ1-1; D is uncertain. Trimming pared 5 bases from V and 3 bases from J, leaving 13 bases between. There are 14 residues in the CDR3. Germline-derived CDR1 and CDR2 are MNHEY and SVGEGT. The DNA of the CDR3 is TGTGCCAGCAGTCTCAACAGATGGGACACTGAAGCTTTCTTT. It is translated as CASSLNRWDTEAFF.

This clone was counted a single time. The chain links TRBV15 to TRBJ1-4; D perhaps matches TRBD1 (5 bases). The germline CDR1 and CDR2 sequences are LNHNV and YYDKDF (reference sequence). The V end lost 5 bases, the J end lost 3 bases, and 13 bases lay between the germline ends. CDR3 length: 15 amino acids. The CDR3 loop reads CATSAHRSPNEKLFF. The CDR3 DNA follows: TGTGCCACCAGCGCCCACAGGAGCCCTAATGAAAAACTGTTTTTT.

V is TRBV5-1 and J is TRBJ1-1; D is unresolved. V shed 4 bases and J shed 6 bases, with 13 bases lying between them. The V gene's germline CDR1 is SGHRS and CDR2 YFSETQ. This CDR3 spans 13 amino acids. The CDR3 spells CASSNGISPEAFF. In DNA form, the CDR3 reads TGCGCCAGCAGCAACGGGATCTCGCCTGAAGCTTTCTTT.

This rearrangement joins TRBV14 to TRBJ1-4, with D perhaps matching TRBD1 (5 bases). The CDR3 is 16 residues long. V lost 4 bases and J 2 bases, leaving 14 bases between the germline ends. The V gene's germline CDR1 is SGHDN and CDR2 FVKESK. The CDR3 bases are TGTGCCAGCAGCCGCTCCGGCGGGGCTACTAATGAAAAACTGTTTTTT. As protein: CASSRSGGATNEKLFF. Supplemented by reference TRBV14 and TRBJ1-4, the full variable domain reads EAGVTQFPSHSVIEKGQTVTLRCDPISGHDNLYWYRRVMGKEIKFLLHFVKESKQDESGMPNNRFLAERTGGTYSTLKVQPAELEDSGVYFCASSRSGGATNEKLFFGSGTQLSVL.

V gene TRBV7-3 combines with J gene TRBJ2-3, with D possibly TRBD1 on 5 matching bases. Trimming removed 3 bases at V and 1 base at J, with 11 bases between. The CDR3 totals 15 residues. Germline-derived CDR1 and CDR2 are SGHTA and FQGTGA. The CDR3: CASSFVGRGTDTQYF. The CDR3 region has the DNA TGTGCCAGCAGCTTCGTGGGCAGGGGCACAGATACGCAGTATTTT.

The chain uses TRBV11-2 and TRBJ1-4; maybe TRBD1 (6 bases). The CDR3 length is 15 residues. Germline lookup yields CDR1 SGHAT and CDR2 FQNNGV. V dropped 4 bases and J dropped 3 bases, with 12 bases sitting between them. In nucleotides, the CDR3 is TGTGCCAGCAGCTCCCCCGGGGGGCCTAATGAAAAACTGTTTTTT. Its protein product is CASSSPGGPNEKLFF.

About this clone: One end of the junction varies from germline; a read error may be responsible. In the same sample, other DNA sequences code for this CDR3. The rearrangement uses TRBV7-2 and TRBJ2-7; TRBD1 is a possible D gene (6 bases). Germline V gives CDR1 SGHTA, CDR2 FQGNSA. The CDR3 loop spans 15 amino acids. CDR3 loop: CASSLGDKLNYEQYF. The CDR3 nucleotides are TGTGCCAGCAGCTTAGGGGACAAACTAAACTACGAGCAGTACTTT. The whole variable domain, filled in from reference TRBV7-2 and TRBJ2-7, reads GAGVSQSPSNKVTEKGKDVELRCDPISGHTALYWYRQSLGQGLEFLIYFQGNSAPDKSGLPSDRFSAERTGGSVSTLTIQRTQQEDSAVYLCASSLGDKLNYEQYFGPGTRLTVT.

V is TRBV9 and J is TRBJ2-1, with a tentative D call TRBD1 (6 bases). The length of the CDR3 is 13 residues. V dropped 6 bases and J dropped 6 bases, with 13 bases sitting between them. The germline V gene encodes CDR1 SGDLS and CDR2 YYNGEE. CDR3 in amino acids: CASMAGVGNEQFF. The DNA of the CDR3 is TGTGCCAGCATGGCAGGGGTGGGCAATGAGCAGTTCTTC.

J is TRBJ2-7 and V is TRBV7-9, with a tentative D call TRBD2 (5 bases). V was pared by 8 bases and J by 2 bases, with 13 bases between. The CDR3 runs 13 residues. Germline lookup yields CDR1 SEHNR and CDR2 FQNEAQ (reference sequence). The CDR3 DNA sequence: TGTGCCAGCCAGCGCTCCGGGGCCTACGAGCAGTACTTC. It translates to CASQRSGAYEQYF.

J is TRBJ2-1 and V is TRBV7-3, with D possibly matching TRBD2 (6 bases). This CDR3 is 16 amino acids long. Germline V gives CDR1 SGHTA, CDR2 FQGTGA. Trimming cost V 1 base and J 4 bases, with 14 bases left between them. The CDR3 reads CASSLIGGTQYNEQFF. The CDR3 DNA is TGTGCCAGCAGCTTAATCGGAGGGACTCAATACAATGAGCAGTTCTTC.

This chain joins TRBV7-9 and TRBJ1-1; TRBD1 might be the D (5 bases). The CDR3 has 14 residues. Germline lookup yields CDR1 SEHNR and CDR2 FQNEAQ (reference sequence). Trimming took off 3 bases at V and 1 base at J, with 9 bases between the two ends. The CDR3 DNA reads TGTGCCAGCAGCTTGCAGGGTACGAACACTGAAGCTTTCTTT. Translation gives CASSLQGTNTEAFF.

V is TRBV7-9 and J is TRBJ1-2, with 9 nucleotides matching TRBD1. V lost 0 bases, J lost 8 bases, and 10 bases stayed unmatched. Germline V gene lookup returns CDR1 SEHNR and CDR2 FQNEAQ (reference sequence). This CDR3 is 16 amino acids long. CDR3 amino acids: CASSLALRTGERGYTF. Written as DNA, the CDR3 is TGTGCCAGCAGCTTAGCGCTGAGGACAGGGGAAAGAGGCTACACCTTC.

The gene calls are TRBV10-3 and TRBJ1-4; 10 bases are shared with TRBD1. Germline CDR1 ENHRY, CDR2 SYGVKD. The CDR3 covers 13 residues. Trimming cost V 6 bases and J 8 bases; bases outside gene matches: 3. The CDR3, as DNA: TGTGCCATCAGAGGGACAGGGGAAGAAAAACTGTTTTTT. It translates to CAIRGTGEEKLFF.

This chain uses TRBV5-4 with TRBJ2-7, with TRBD1 as a possible D gene (6 bases). Looked up from germline, CDR1 is SGHNT and CDR2 is YYREEE (reference sequence). This CDR3 spans 13 amino acids. Trimming removed 2 bases from V and 2 bases from J, with 8 bases in between. The chain's CDR3 is CASSFRGTYEQYF. CDR3 DNA sequence: TGTGCCAGCAGCTTCAGGGGCACCTACGAGCAGTACTTC.

V usage is TRBV6-2 or TRBV6-3 and J usage is TRBJ1-5; tentatively, D is TRBD1 (5 bases). The germline V gene encodes CDR1 MNHEY and CDR2 SVGEGT. Trimming removed 0 bases at V and 4 bases at J, with 7 bases between. The CDR3 sequence is 14 residues long. The CDR3 protein is CASSYSGGNQPQHF. In DNA form, the CDR3 reads TGTGCCAGCAGTTACTCCGGGGGTAATCAGCCCCAGCATTTT.

The chain links TRBV27 to TRBJ2-1; 8 nucleotides align to TRBD1. The germline V gene has CDR1 MNHEY and CDR2 SMNVEV (reference sequence). The ends lost 2 bases at V and 2 bases at J; junction bases unmatched: 2. The CDR3 extends over 15 amino acids. This CDR3 reads CASSLDRGTYNEQFF. The CDR3 DNA follows: TGTGCCAGCAGTTTAGACAGGGGCACCTACAATGAGCAGTTCTTC.

This clone was seen once. The rearrangement uses TRBV7-2 and TRBJ2-3, with TRBD1 as a possible D gene (7 bases). The CDR3 runs 14 residues. Per germline, CDR1 SGHTA and CDR2 FQGNSA. The CDR3 coding sequence is TGTGCTCAGCAGGGGGGCTCCCTCACAGATACGCAGTATTTT. Translated, it gives CAQQGGSLTDTQYF.

This chain uses TRBV5-4 with TRBJ1-2; D uncertain. Germline V gene data show CDR1 as SGHNT and CDR2 as YYREEE (reference sequence). The CDR3 is 15 residues long. Trimming cost V 0 bases and J 4 bases, with 13 bases left between them. The chain's CDR3 is CASSLGAGPLYGYTF. For the CDR3, the DNA is TGTGCCAGCAGCTTGGGGGCTGGGCCTCTCTATGGCTACACCTTC.